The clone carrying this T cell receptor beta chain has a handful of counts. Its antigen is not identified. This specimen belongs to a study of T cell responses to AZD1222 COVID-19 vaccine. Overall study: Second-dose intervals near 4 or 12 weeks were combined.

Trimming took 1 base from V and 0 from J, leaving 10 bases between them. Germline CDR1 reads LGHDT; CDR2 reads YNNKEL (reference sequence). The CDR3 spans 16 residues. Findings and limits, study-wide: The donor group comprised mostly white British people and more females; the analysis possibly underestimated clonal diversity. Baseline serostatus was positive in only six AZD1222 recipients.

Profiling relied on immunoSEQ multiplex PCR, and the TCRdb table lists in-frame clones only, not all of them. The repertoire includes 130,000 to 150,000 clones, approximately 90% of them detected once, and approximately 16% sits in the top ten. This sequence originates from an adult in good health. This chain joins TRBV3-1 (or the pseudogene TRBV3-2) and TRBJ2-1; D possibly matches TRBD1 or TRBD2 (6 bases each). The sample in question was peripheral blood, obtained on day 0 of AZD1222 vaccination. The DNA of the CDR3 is TGTGCCAGCAGCCAAGTTGGGGGGCGCTCCTACAATGAGCAGTTCTTC. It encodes CASSQVGGRSYNEQFF.